Below are 10 T cell receptor beta chains sequenced from a single sample in a study of blood T cell repertoires in COVID-19. Some clones are missing from TCRdb's copy, which holds only in-frame ones; the method was immunoSEQ multiplex PCR. The table lists approximately 400,000 clones, around 86% of them singletons. Specimen: PBMCs or T cells enriched from blood (not recorded which). The receptors here all came from a woman in her forties or fifties who had recovered from COVID-19.

The chain combines TRBV7-9 with TRBJ1-3, with D maybe TRBD1 (5 bases). This CDR3 contains 14 residues. Germline V lookup: CDR1 SEHNR, CDR2 FQNEAQ (reference sequence). Trimming left V 5 bases short and J 0 bases short, with 8 bases between. The CDR3 DNA reads TGTGCCAGCAGCCCGGACATCTCTGGAAACACCATATATTTT. Translation gives CASSPDISGNTIYF.

The chain carries TRBV5-4 and TRBJ1-5; TRBD1 is a possible D gene (5 bases). Germline V gives CDR1 SGHNT, CDR2 YYREEE (reference sequence). The CDR3 runs 14 residues. Between the trimmed V and J ends, which lost 1 base and 3 bases, there was a span of 8 bases. The CDR3 DNA follows: TGTGCCAGCAGCTTGTGGGGGGACAATCAGCCCCAGCATTTT. Its protein is CASSLWGDNQPQHF.

This chain connects TRBV30 to TRBJ2-7, with 9 nucleotides matching TRBD2. Germline CDR1 reads GTSNPN; CDR2 reads SVGIG (reference sequence). There are 13 residues in the CDR3. The V segment lost 2 bases and the J segment 5 bases; nucleotides outside the gene matches: 4. The CDR3 nucleotides read TGTGCCTGGAGTAGGGGACTAGCCAACGAGCAGTACTTC. Translated: CAWSRGLANEQYF.

V usage is TRBV30 and J usage is TRBJ1-4, with TRBD1 matching 8 bases. Germline assignment: CDR1 GTSNPN and CDR2 SVGIG (reference sequence). The V segment lost 2 bases and the J segment 0 bases; nucleotides outside the gene matches: 5. This CDR3 spans 16 amino acids. CDR3 bases: TGTGCCTGGAGTACAGGGGGACTTGCAACTAATGAAAAACTGTTTTTT. Translation gives CAWSTGGLATNEKLFF.

The rearrangement uses TRBV7-9 and TRBJ1-2, with a weak D call TRBD1 (5 bases). The V gene's germline CDR1 is SEHNR and CDR2 FQNEAQ (reference sequence). This CDR3 contains 16 residues. V was pared by 0 bases and J by 2 bases, with 13 bases between. The CDR3 DNA follows: TGTGCCAGCAGCTTAGCGGTCCAGGGATGGAACTATGGCTACACCTTC. Translating gives CASSLAVQGWNYGYTF.

A remark on this clone: At the DNA level, this CDR3 is encoded by other sequences in the same sample as well. The V call is TRBV29-1, the J call TRBJ1-2, with 8 bases that match TRBD1. The CDR3 is 13 amino acids. V gave up 7 bases and J gave up 0 bases; unmatched junction bases: 4. From germline, CDR1 is SQVTM and CDR2 ANQGSEA. This CDR3 reads CSGGTGANYGYTF. The DNA of the CDR3 is TGCAGCGGCGGGACAGGAGCTAACTATGGCTACACCTTC.

V usage is TRBV19 and J usage is TRBJ2-3; TRBD2 is a possible D gene (6 bases). Trimming shortened V by 7 bases and J by 2 bases, and 13 bases separated the two germline ends. This CDR3 comprises 14 residues. Looked up from germline, CDR1 is LNHDA and CDR2 is SQIVND (reference sequence). The CDR3 protein is CASTEAGTTDTQYF. The CDR3, as DNA: TGTGCCAGTACTGAGGCGGGGACCACAGATACGCAGTATTTT.

The rearrangement links TRBV30 to TRBJ2-2; D may be TRBD1 (5 bases). Trimming took off 3 bases at V and 0 bases at J, with 8 bases between the two ends. This CDR3 has 14 residues. In germline, CDR1 is GTSNPN, CDR2 SVGIG (reference sequence). The CDR3 reads CAWSRTTNTGELFF. The DNA for the CDR3 is TGTGCCTGGAGCCGGACAACGAACACCGGGGAGCTGTTTTTT.

The chain combines TRBV5-4 with TRBJ1-1; D remains ambiguous. Germline CDR1 SGHNT, CDR2 YYREEE (reference sequence). With 4 bases removed from V and 4 bases from J, the gap between germline ends came to 17 bases. The CDR3 spans 15 residues. CDR3 loop: CASSPEIAVATEAFF. The DNA for the CDR3 is TGTGCCAGCAGCCCCGAAATTGCGGTGGCCACTGAAGCTTTCTTT.

The chain links TRBV18 to TRBJ2-5, with 8 bases that match TRBD1. This CDR3 has 14 residues. Germline assignment: CDR1 KGHSH and CDR2 LQKENI. With V trimmed by 3 bases and J by 4 bases, 4 bases remained unmatched. CDR3 in DNA: TGTGCCAGCTCACCCCTAGACAGGGGAGAGACCCAGTACTTC. Its translation: CASSPLDRGETQYF.